The rows below give T cell receptor beta chains drawn from one sample of a study of shared clonotypes between healthy human individuals. Method: immunoSEQ multiplex PCR; TCRdb's copy keeps in-frame clones and lacks some. The repertoire holds around 720,000 clones, with around three quarters as singletons. Material: memory CD4+ T cells sorted from blood. The source is a woman aged 30 to 39 in good health. The CDR3 runs from the conserved cysteine through the conserved F or W. Fields, in order: D gene, J gene, clone size, V gene, CDR3 DNA, CDR3 protein. The D gene is left open where the match is weak. Not all rows give a size; the values are once, few, many and, for expanded clones, a class.

TRBD1,TRBJ2-7,NA,TRBV7-2,TGTGCCAGCAGCTTAGTGCTACAGGGGGTCTACGAGCAGTACTTC,CASSLVLQGVYEQYF
TRBD2,TRBJ2-7,NA,TRBV10-3,TGTGCCATCAGTCCGGGACTAGCGGGAAAAGGAGACGAGCAGTACTTC,CAISPGLAGKGDEQYF
TRBD1,TRBJ1-1,NA,TRBV28,TGTGCCAGCAGTTCCGCGGGACAGATGAACACTGAAGCTTTCTTT,CASSSAGQMNTEAFF
TRBD1,TRBJ1-1,once,TRBV6-5,TGTGCCAGCAGAACGGGACAGATGAACACTGAAGCTTTCTTT,CASRTGQMNTEAFF
NA,TRBJ1-2,once,TRBV6-4,TGTGCCAGCAGTGAGAGAGCTGGCGAGAACTATGGCTACACCTTC,CASSERAGENYGYTF
TRBD2,TRBJ2-7,NA,TRBV28,TGTGCCAGCAATGTCGGGACTAGCTCCTACGAGCAGTACTTC,CASNVGTSSYEQYF
NA,TRBJ1-2,NA,TRBV5-1,TGCGCCAGCAACTTGGCCTCAGGGGTTAACTATGGCTACACCTTC,CASNLASGVNYGYTF
NA,TRBJ1-5,many,TRBV28,TGTGCCAGCAGTTTCCAGGGGAGGCAGCCCCAGCATTTT,CASSFQGRQPQHF
NA,TRBJ1-2,NA,TRBV18,TGTGCCAGCTCACCAGGGGGGGCGTTCTATGGCTACACCTTC,CASSPGGAFYGYTF
NA,TRBJ2-3,few,TRBV30,TGTGCCTGGACCGCAGGCCGCCTTACGCAGTATTTT,CAWTAGRLTQYF
NA,TRBJ1-4,NA,TRBV4-1,TGCGCCAGCAGCCAAGTTTCAGCCCGTACTAATGAAAAACTGTTTTTT,CASSQVSARTNEKLFF
NA,TRBJ1-1,NA,TRBV25-1,TGTGCCAGCAGTAACTCACAGCCTGGCGAAGCTTTCTTT,CASSNSQPGEAFF
NA,TRBJ1-4,NA,TRBV19,TGTGCCAGTAGTACCTCTAGGCCGGCTAATGAAAAACTGTTTTTT,CASSTSRPANEKLFF
NA,TRBJ1-5,NA,TRBV28,TGTGCCAGCAGCCACCCCCGGGGTAATCAGCCCCAGCATTTT,CASSHPRGNQPQHF
NA,TRBJ2-2,NA,TRBV5-6,TGTGCCAGCAGTATTGAGTGGGACAAGAACACCGGGGAGCTGTTTTTT,CASSIEWDKNTGELFF
NA,TRBJ1-1,NA,TRBV2,TGTGCCAGCAGGTATAACACTGAAGCTTTCTTT,CASRYNTEAFF
NA,TRBJ2-5,NA,TRBV11-2,TGTGCCAGCAGCTTAGTGGGGGGACCAGAGACCCAGTACTTC,CASSLVGGPETQYF
NA,TRBJ1-1,NA,TRBV5-1,TGCGCCAGCAGCCCGGGGGGGAGCGCCATGAACACTGAAGCTTTCTTT,CASSPGGSAMNTEAFF
NA,TRBJ2-7,once,TRBV25-1,TGTGCCAGCAGTGAAAGGGGCCTACGGGGCGACGAGCAGTACTTC,CASSERGLRGDEQYF
NA,TRBJ1-3,NA,TRBV5-1,TGCGCCAGCAGCTCGGACAGTGCAAACACCATATATTTT,CASSSDSANTIYF
TRBD1,TRBJ2-5,NA,TRBV7-2,TGTGCCAGCAGCGGACGGGACAGGGCGTACCAAGAGACCCAGTACTTC,CASSGRDRAYQETQYF
TRBD2,TRBJ2-7,NA,TRBV6-5,TGTGCCAGCAGTAAGCGGGAGGGGTCGTACGAGCAGTACTTC,CASSKREGSYEQYF
NA,TRBJ1-2,NA,TRBV28,TGTGCCAGCAGCATTACTGGGGGTAAAACTTATGGCTACACCTTC,CASSITGGKTYGYTF
NA,TRBJ1-3,NA,TRBV10-3,TGTGCCATCAGTCCACAACCCCAGGGCGTTGGAAACACCATATATTTT,CAISPQPQGVGNTIYF
TRBD2,TRBJ2-3,NA,TRBV5-1,TGCGCCAGCAGCAGGTATGCCGGGACTAGCGGGACAAGCACAGATACGCAGTATTTT,CASSRYAGTSGTSTDTQYF
NA,TRBJ1-5,NA,TRBV27,TGTGCCAGCAGAAGGGGCGGGAAGAATCAGCCCCAGCATTTT,CASRRGGKNQPQHF
NA,TRBJ2-1,NA,TRBV18,TGTGCCAGCTCACCAGGCTCAAACAATGAGCAGTTCTTC,CASSPGSNNEQFF
TRBD2,TRBJ2-2,few,TRBV28,TGTGCCACTGGGGGGAGTAGCGGGAAGACCGGGGAGCTGTTTTTT,CATGGSSGKTGELFF
NA,TRBJ1-2,NA,TRBV6-5,TGTGCCAGCAGGGAAGACAGACAAGGCTACACCTTC,CASREDRQGYTF
TRBD2,TRBJ2-1,NA,TRBV30,TGTGCCTTTAAACTAGCGCTACACAATGAGCAGTTCTTC,CAFKLALHNEQFF
NA,TRBJ1-5,NA,TRBV15,TGTGCCACCAGCAGCGACCGAACAGGGATGCGGGGTCAGCCCCAGCATTTT,CATSSDRTGMRGQPQHF
NA,TRBJ2-7,NA,TRBV7-9,TGTGCCAGCAGCTCAATATGGGGGGAGCCACCCTACGAGCAGTACTTC,CASSSIWGEPPYEQYF
TRBD2,TRBJ2-2,NA,TRBV29-1,TGCAGCGTCGGGACTAGAGCCAGCGGGGAGCTGTTTTTT,CSVGTRASGELFF
NA,TRBJ2-7,few,TRBV10-1,TGCGCCAGCAGCCCTGGGCCCGAGGGGGACGAGCAGTACTTC,CASSPGPEGDEQYF
TRBD2,TRBJ2-5,NA,TRBV5-1,TGCGCCAGCAGCCGCGTCCTGACGGGAGGTGAGACCCAGTACTTC,CASSRVLTGGETQYF
NA,TRBJ2-3,few,TRBV14,TGTGCCAGCAGCCAAGATTCCAACAGGATTAGAAAGGCAGATACGCAGTATTTT,CASSQDSNRIRKADTQYF